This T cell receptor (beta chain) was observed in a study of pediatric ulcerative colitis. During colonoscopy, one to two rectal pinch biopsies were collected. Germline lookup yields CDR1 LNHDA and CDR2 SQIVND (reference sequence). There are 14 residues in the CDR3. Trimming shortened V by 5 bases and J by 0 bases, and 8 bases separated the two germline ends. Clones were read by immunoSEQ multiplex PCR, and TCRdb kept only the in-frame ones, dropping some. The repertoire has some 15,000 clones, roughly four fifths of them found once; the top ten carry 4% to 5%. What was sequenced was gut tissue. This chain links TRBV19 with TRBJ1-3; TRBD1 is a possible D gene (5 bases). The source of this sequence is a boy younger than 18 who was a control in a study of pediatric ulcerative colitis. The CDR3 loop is CASSLQDSGNTIYF. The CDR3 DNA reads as TGTGCCAGTAGTCTACAGGACTCTGGAAACACCATATATTTT.